This T cell receptor beta chain was obtained from a study of shared clonotypes between healthy human individuals. Study results and limitations: Naive subsets tended to show greater estimated richness than memory subsets. In four donors, roughly 5.2% of naive CD4 clonotypes appeared in common. Sorted-subset sequencing, rarefaction showed, was incomplete despite large depth.

This table comes from immunoSEQ multiplex PCR, and its TCRdb copy is limited to in-frame clones, with some not included. The table includes around 650,000 clones, around 96% detected once. On this clone itself: Antigen unknown.

Naive CD8 isolation took CD45RO-negative cells positively selected for CCR7 and excluded terminally differentiated effector memory CD45RA+ cells. Germline lookup yields CDR1 MNHEY and CDR2 SMNVEV (reference sequence). This CDR3 comprises 14 residues. The V gene is TRBV27, the J gene TRBJ2-5; tentative D call: TRBD2 (6 bases). The tail of the sequence fits TRBJ2-7 better, so the J call may be wrong. The TCR was taken from a woman in her 30s in good health. The specimen was naive CD8+ T cells sorted from blood. The CDR3, as DNA: TGTGCCAGCAGTGCCCTCGGGGGATCAGGCGAGCAGTACTTC. This encodes CASSALGGSGEQYF.